This note documents a single T cell receptor beta chain sequence. This table comes from immunoSEQ multiplex PCR, and its TCRdb copy is limited to in-frame clones, with some not included. The sample shows roughly 670,000 clones, over 80% of them seen only once. This record comes from a study of blood T cell repertoires in COVID-19. CDR1 is KGHSH, CDR2 LQKENI, per germline. Trimming cost V 6 bases and J 3 bases; bases outside gene matches: 10. The CDR3 consists of 15 residues. This TCR was recovered from a woman aged 18-29 years with acute or convalescent COVID-19. Sample: peripheral blood. The chain combines TRBV18 with TRBJ2-7, with 8 bases matching TRBD1. This chain's CDR3 is CASSSGAQGGYEQYF. The CDR3 nucleotides are TGTGCCAGCTCCTCAGGGGCACAGGGGGGCTACGAGCAGTACTTC.